The 8 T cell receptor beta chains presented below share a single source sample, sequenced in a study of T cell changes during pregnancy in multiple sclerosis. The protocol was immunoSEQ multiplex PCR, while the TCRdb copy is restricted to in-frame clones and leaves out a portion. The sample carries around 50,000 clones, around 93% recorded once. Sequences were derived from CD8+ T cells from peripheral blood mononuclear cells, sampled in the first trimester of pregnancy. These receptors were collected from a female donor with multiple sclerosis, enrolled in a pregnancy study.

The genes are TRBV19 and TRBJ2-1; no clear D. The V gene lost 0 bases and the J gene lost 3 bases, with 3 bases spanning the gap. The CDR3 covers 13 residues. CDR1 LNHDA and CDR2 SQIVND come from the germline V gene (reference sequence). CDR3 nucleotide sequence: TGTGCCAGTAGTATAGATCTCTACAATGAGCAGTTCTTC. Protein sequence: CASSIDLYNEQFF. The variable domain in full, completed from reference TRBV19 and TRBJ2-1, reads DGGITQSPKYLFRKEGQNVTLSCEQNLNHDAMYWYRQDPGQGLRLIYYSQIVNDFQKGDIAEGYSVSREKKESFPLTVTSAQKNPTAFYLCASSIDLYNEQFFGPGTRLTVL.

The CDR3 coding sequence is TGTGCCAGCTCACCCCAGGACAGGAGACTTCCCTACGAGCAGTACTTC. This encodes CASSPQDRRLPYEQYF. The gene calls are TRBV18 and TRBJ2-7, with 7 bases aligning to TRBD1. The CDR3 covers 16 residues. Trimming removed 3 bases from V and 2 bases from J; junction bases left unmatched: 10. Germline CDR1 is KGHSH and CDR2 is LQKENI.

J is TRBJ2-5 and V is TRBV4-3; D is unclear. The CDR3 consists of 15 residues. Trimming stripped 0 bases from V and 5 bases from J, with 13 bases between. Germline values: CDR1 LGHNA, CDR2 YSLEER. CDR3: CASSQDRSLGETQYF. DNA for the CDR3: TGCGCCAGCAGCCAAGATAGGAGCCTCGGGGAGACCCAGTACTTC.

The chain links TRBV4-2 to TRBJ2-7; 11 bases align to TRBD2. The germline V gene has CDR1 LGHNA and CDR2 YNFKEQ. The CDR3 contains 17 residues. J was trimmed by 6 bases and V by 0 bases; bases with no gene match: 10. The CDR3: CASSQDLAGGLVGEQYF. CDR3 DNA sequence: TGTGCCAGCAGCCAAGATCTAGCGGGGGGTTTGGTCGGCGAGCAGTACTTC.

The chain couples TRBV27 to TRBJ2-5; 16 positions agree with TRBD2. The CDR3 consists of 18 residues. CDR1 and CDR2 from the germline V gene are MNHEY and SMNVEV (reference sequence). The V gene end was trimmed by 3 bases and the J gene end by 9 bases; junction bases not matched to a gene: 13. This chain's CDR3 is CASSFHPGTSGRERPQYF. The CDR3 coding sequence is TGTGCCAGCAGTTTCCACCCCGGGACTAGCGGGAGGGAAAGGCCCCAGTACTTC.

The rearrangement links TRBV6-1 to TRBJ2-7; D is unclear. The germline gives CDR1 MNHNS, CDR2 SASEGT. Trimming stripped 1 base from V and 0 bases from J, with 16 bases between. The CDR3 consists of 17 residues. Written as DNA, the CDR3 is TGTGCCAGCAGTGAAGGCCCGGTGGAGCTCCTCTCCTACGAGCAGTACTTC. Its translation: CASSEGPVELLSYEQYF.

The chain joins TRBV9 to TRBJ2-5; TRBD2 aligns across 7 bases. Per the germline V gene, CDR1 is SGDLS and CDR2 is YYNGEE. The CDR3 is made up of 15 amino acids. Losses at the gene ends were 0 bases for V and 2 bases for J; bases not matched to a gene: 4. The CDR3: CASSVVGGNQETQYF. DNA for the CDR3: TGTGCCAGCAGCGTAGTCGGGGGGAATCAAGAGACCCAGTACTTC. Full variable domain (outside the CDR3, taken from reference TRBV9 and TRBJ2-5): DSGVTQTPKHLITATGQRVTLRCSPRSGDLSVYWYQQSLDQGLQFLIQYYNGEERAKGNILERFSAQQFPDLHSELNLSSLELGDSALYFCASSVVGGNQETQYFGPGTRLLVL.

This clone has just one count. The chain carries TRBV6-5 and TRBJ2-3, with a tentative D call TRBD1 (5 bases). Per the germline V gene, CDR1 is MNHEY and CDR2 is SVGAGI. There are 14 residues in the CDR3. Trimming left V 0 bases short and J 3 bases short, with 7 bases between. CDR3 DNA: TGTGCCAGCAGTTACTCGACAGATACAGATACGCAGTATTTT. Protein product: CASSYSTDTDTQYF.